This T cell receptor (beta chain) was recorded in a study of PD-1 blockade in classical Hodgkin lymphoma. This CDR3 is built from 15 residues. With 6 bases clipped from V and 0 bases from J, the junction kept 5 bases outside the gene matches. The germline V gene encodes CDR1 MNHEY and CDR2 SMNVEV (reference sequence). In regard to this clone: The antigen remains unidentified.

Every patient relapsed after autologous stem cell transplantation, and brentuximab vedotin exposure varied. Points from the study as a whole: A significant rise in TCR diversity was seen by C4D1 for CD4+ cells but not for CD8+ cells.

Using immunoSEQ multiplex PCR, the repertoire was profiled, and TCRdb retains in-frame clones only, with some absent. The data contain 90,000 to 130,000 clones, approximately 90% of them singletons. The receptor was isolated from a human donor with classical Hodgkin lymphoma. Sequenced here: peripheral blood mononuclear cells (PBMCs), sampled before the second cycle of nivolumab. This chain uses TRBV27 with TRBJ1-5; 7 bases are shared with TRBD1. CDR3 bases: TGTGCCAGCAGAGGGGGCTTAAATAGCAATCAGCCCCAGCATTTT. Protein sequence: CASRGGLNSNQPQHF.